A single T cell receptor beta chain is shown here with its context. What it binds is not known. The PCR contained 60 Vbeta and 13 Jbeta primers. Profiled with immunoSEQ multiplex PCR; TCRdb holds only in-frame clones, not every one. The sample consists of around 200,000 clones, 75% of them appearing once. The data were taken from a study of cytomegalovirus exposure and HLA in healthy donors. Study summary: Earlier results showed approximately 110 million unique TCR beta sequences derived from 150 million to 200 million T cells. Broader study findings: Apparent HLA restriction characterized most CMV-associated TCR beta chains in a later analysis.

This receptor was taken from a male donor in good health and CMV-seronegative. Sequencing input: PBMCs.

The CDR3 nucleotides read TGTGCCACCAGCAGAGACCGGGGAAACTACGAGCAGTACTTC. The encoded protein is CATSRDRGNYEQYF. The chain is built from TRBV15 and TRBJ2-7, with D maybe TRBD2 (5 bases). The CDR3 length is 14 residues. Germline CDR1 LNHNV, CDR2 YYDKDF (reference sequence). V was trimmed by 0 bases and J by 3 bases, leaving 9 bases between them.